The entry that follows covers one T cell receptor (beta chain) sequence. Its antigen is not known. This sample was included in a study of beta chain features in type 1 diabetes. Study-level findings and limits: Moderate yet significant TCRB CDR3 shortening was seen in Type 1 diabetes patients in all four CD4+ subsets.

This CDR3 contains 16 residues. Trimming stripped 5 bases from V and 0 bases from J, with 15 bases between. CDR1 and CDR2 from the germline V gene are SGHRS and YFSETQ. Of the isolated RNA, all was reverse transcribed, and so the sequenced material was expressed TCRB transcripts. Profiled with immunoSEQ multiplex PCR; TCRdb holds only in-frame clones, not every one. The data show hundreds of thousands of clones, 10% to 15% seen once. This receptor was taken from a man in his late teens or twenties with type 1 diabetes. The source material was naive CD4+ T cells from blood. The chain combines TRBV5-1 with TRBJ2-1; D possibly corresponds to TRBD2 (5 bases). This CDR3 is CASSLGGPSSYNEQFF. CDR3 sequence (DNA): TGCGCCAGCAGTCTTGGAGGCCCCAGCTCCTACAATGAGCAGTTCTTC.